This TCR beta chain originates from a study of molecular identifiers for immune sequencing clone quantification. General study points: Detecting spiked Jurkat TCR RNA from one cell among around 930,000 naive cells was reportedly possible.

The CDR3 extends over 15 amino acids. The germline CDR1 and CDR2 sequences are MGHRA and YSYEKL. J lost 5 bases, V lost 3 bases, and 7 bases had no gene match. This clonotype was observed at least ten times. Its matching antigen is unknown. TCRdb independently ran MiXCR on the PCR reads; one entry per CDR3 protein. The table includes more than 250,000 distinct CDR3 sequences, about 22% detected once. CD8+CD4-CCR7+CD45RA+ sorting gave the naive CD8 T cells. Sequences were obtained from naive CD8+ T cells from blood, with Jurkat cell RNA spiked in. Subset here: FACS-sorted CD8+CD4-CCR7+CD45RA+ naive T cells. This receptor was taken from a human donor in good health. Some libraries in this study had Jurkat cell RNA spiked in. J is TRBJ1-1 and V is TRBV4-1, with TRBD1 identical over 9 bases. In nucleotides, the CDR3 is TGCGCCAGCAGCCATACGAAGACAGGGGGGACTGAAGCTTTCTTT. Protein sequence: CASSHTKTGGTEAFF.